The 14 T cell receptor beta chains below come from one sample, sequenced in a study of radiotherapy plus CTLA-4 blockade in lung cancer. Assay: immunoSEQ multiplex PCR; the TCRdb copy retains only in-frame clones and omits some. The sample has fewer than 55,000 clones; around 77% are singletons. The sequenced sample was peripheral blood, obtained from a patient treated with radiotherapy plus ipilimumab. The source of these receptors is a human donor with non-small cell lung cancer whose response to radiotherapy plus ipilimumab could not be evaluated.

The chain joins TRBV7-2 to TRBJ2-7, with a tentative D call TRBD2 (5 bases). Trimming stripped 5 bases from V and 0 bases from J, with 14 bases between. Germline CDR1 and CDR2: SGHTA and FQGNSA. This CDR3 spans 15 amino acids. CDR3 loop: CASSPRRTSSYEQYF. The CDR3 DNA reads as TGTGCCAGCAGCCCTCGGAGGACCTCCTCCTACGAGCAGTACTTC.

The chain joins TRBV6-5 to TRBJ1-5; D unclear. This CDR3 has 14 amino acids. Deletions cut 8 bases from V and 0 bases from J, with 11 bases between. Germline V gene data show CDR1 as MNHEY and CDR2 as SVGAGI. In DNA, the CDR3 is TGTGCCAGCGCCCGGGATTATAGCAATCAGCCCCAGCATTTT. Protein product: CASARDYSNQPQHF.

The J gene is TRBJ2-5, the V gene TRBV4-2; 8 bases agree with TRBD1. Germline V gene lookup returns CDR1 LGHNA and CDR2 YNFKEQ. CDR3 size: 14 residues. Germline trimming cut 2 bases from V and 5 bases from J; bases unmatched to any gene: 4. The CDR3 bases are TGTGCCAGCAGCCAACAGGGGGCTGGGGAGACCCAGTACTTC. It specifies CASSQQGAGETQYF.

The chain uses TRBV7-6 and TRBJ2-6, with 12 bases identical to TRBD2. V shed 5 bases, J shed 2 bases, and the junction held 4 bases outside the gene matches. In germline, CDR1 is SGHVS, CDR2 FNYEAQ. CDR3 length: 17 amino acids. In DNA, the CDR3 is TGTGCCAGCAGCGCCCCTAGCGGGAGGGCTGGGGCCAACGTCCTGACTTTC. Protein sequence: CASSAPSGRAGANVLTF. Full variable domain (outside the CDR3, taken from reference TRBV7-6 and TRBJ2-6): GAGVSQSPRYKVTKRGQDVALRCDPISGHVSLYWYRQALGQGPEFLTYFNYEAQQDKSGLPNDRFSAERPEGSISTLTIQRTEQRDSAMYRCASSAPSGRAGANVLTFGAGSRLTVL.

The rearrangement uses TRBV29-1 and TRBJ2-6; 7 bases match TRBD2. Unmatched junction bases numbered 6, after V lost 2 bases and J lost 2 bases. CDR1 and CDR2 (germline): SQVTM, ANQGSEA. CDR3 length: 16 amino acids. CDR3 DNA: TGCAGCGTTGAAAACGGGGGGTCCCCTGGGGCCAACGTCCTGACTTTC. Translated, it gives CSVENGGSPGANVLTF.

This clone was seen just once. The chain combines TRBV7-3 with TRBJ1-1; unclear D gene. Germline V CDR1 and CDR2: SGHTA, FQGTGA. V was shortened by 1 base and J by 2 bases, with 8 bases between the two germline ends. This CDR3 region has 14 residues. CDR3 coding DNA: TGTGCCAGCAGCTTAAAACAGACAAACACTGAAGCTTTCTTT. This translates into CASSLKQTNTEAFF.

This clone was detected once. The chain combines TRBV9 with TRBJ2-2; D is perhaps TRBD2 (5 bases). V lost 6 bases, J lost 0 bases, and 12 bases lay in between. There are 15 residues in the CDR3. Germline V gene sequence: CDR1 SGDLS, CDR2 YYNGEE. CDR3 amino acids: CASNRGRSNTGELFF. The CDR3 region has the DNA TGTGCCAGCAACCGCGGGCGGTCGAACACCGGGGAGCTGTTTTTT.

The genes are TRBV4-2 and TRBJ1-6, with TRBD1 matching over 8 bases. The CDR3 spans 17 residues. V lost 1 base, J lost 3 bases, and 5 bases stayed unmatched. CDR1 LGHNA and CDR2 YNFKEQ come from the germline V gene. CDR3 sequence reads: CASSQGDRRFYNSPLHF. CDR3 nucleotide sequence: TGTGCCAGCAGCCAAGGGGACAGGCGCTTCTATAATTCACCCCTCCACTTT.

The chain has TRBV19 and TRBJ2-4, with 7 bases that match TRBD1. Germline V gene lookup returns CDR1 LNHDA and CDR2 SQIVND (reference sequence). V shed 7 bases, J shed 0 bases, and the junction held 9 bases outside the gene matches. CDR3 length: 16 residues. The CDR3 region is CASTRTGILAKNIQYF. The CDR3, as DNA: TGTGCCAGTACCAGGACAGGAATACTAGCCAAAAACATTCAGTACTTC. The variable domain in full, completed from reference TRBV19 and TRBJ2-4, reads DGGITQSPKYLFRKEGQNVTLSCEQNLNHDAMYWYRQDPGQGLRLIYYSQIVNDFQKGDIAEGYSVSREKKESFPLTVTSAQKNPTAFYLCASTRTGILAKNIQYFGAGTRLSVL.

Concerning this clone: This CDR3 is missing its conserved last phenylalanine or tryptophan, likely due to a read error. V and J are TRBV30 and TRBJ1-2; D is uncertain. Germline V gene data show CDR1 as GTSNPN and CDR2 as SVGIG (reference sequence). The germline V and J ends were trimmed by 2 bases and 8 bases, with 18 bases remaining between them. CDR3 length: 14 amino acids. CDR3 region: CAWSIEGWSLGYTS. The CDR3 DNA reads TGTGCCTGGAGTATAGAGGGATGGAGCTTGGGCTACACCTCC.

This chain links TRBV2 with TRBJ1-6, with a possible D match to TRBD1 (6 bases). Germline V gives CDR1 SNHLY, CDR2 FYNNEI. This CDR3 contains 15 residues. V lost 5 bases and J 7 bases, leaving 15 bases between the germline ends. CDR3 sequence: CASSLQGSRNSPLHF. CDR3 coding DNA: TGTGCCAGCAGTTTACAGGGTTCGAGGAATTCACCCCTCCACTTT.

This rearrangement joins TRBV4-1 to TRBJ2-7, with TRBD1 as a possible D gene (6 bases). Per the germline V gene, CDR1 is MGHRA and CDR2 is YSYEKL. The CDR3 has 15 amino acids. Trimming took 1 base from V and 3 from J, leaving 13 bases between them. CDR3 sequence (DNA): TGCGCCAGCAGCCAAGCTCGGCAGGGGATCTACGAGCAGTACTTC. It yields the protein CASSQARQGIYEQYF.

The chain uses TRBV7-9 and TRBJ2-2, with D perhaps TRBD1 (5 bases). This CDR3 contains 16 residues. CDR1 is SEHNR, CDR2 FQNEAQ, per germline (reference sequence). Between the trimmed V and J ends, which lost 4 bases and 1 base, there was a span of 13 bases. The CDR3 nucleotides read TGTGCCAGCAGCTCCCTGGCCGGACAGAACACCGGGGAGCTGTTTTTT. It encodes CASSSLAGQNTGELFF.

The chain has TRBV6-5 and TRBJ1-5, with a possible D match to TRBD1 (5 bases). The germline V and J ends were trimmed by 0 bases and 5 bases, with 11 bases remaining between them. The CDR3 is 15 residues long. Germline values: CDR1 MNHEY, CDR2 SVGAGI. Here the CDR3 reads CASSYSRTYHQPQHF. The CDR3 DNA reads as TGTGCCAGCAGTTACTCGAGGACATACCATCAGCCCCAGCATTTT.